The clone carrying this T cell receptor beta chain was picked up many times. What it binds is unknown. The V gene's germline CDR1 is DFQATT and CDR2 SNEGSKA (reference sequence). V was shortened by 4 bases and J by 5 bases, with 14 bases between the two germline ends. The CDR3 is made up of 13 amino acids. The data derive from a study of prognosis after radiotherapy for stage I lung cancer. Study observations and caveats: A drop in unique TCR clone counts was seen after stereotactic body radiation therapy, median approximately 9,600 versus 7,200.

Genomic DNA served as the source from which two-round multiplex PCR generated TCR beta CDR3 amplicons. During first-round PCR, primers specific to each TRBV and TRBJ gene were used. TCRdb recomputed calls from the multiplex PCR reads with MiXCR, one row per CDR3 protein. The sample lists around 63,000 distinct CDR3 sequences, 26% occurring once. The V and J genes are TRBV20-1 and TRBJ2-5; no clear D gene. Sequencing was performed on PBMCs, taken before or after stereotactic body radiation therapy (not recorded which). The origin of this receptor is a donor aged 50 or older with non-small cell lung cancer. This chain's CDR3 is CSAIPGRGETQYF. CDR3 bases: TGCAGTGCTATCCCGGGCCGTGGGGAGACCCAGTACTTC.